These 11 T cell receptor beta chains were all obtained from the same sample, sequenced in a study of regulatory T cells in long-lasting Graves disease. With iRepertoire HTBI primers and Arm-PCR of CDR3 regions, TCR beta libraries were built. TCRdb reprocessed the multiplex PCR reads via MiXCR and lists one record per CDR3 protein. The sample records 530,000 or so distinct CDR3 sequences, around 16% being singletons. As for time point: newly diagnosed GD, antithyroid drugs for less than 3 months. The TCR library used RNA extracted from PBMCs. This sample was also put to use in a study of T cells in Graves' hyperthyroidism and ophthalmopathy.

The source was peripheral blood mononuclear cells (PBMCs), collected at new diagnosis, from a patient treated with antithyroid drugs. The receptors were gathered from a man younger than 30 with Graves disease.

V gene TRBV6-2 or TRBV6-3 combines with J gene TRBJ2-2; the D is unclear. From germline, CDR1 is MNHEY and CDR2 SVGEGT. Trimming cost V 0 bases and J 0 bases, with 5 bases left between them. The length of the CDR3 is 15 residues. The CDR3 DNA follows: TGTGCCAGCAGTTACTCAAGGGCGAACACCGGGGAGCTGTTTTTT. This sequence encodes CASSYSRANTGELFF.

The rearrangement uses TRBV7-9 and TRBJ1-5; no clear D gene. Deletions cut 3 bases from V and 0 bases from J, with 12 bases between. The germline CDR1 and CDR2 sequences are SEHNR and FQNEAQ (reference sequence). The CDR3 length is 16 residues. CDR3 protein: CASSLGVGSSNQPQHF. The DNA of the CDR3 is TGTGCCAGCAGCTTGGGTGTGGGGAGTAGCAATCAGCCCCAGCATTTT.

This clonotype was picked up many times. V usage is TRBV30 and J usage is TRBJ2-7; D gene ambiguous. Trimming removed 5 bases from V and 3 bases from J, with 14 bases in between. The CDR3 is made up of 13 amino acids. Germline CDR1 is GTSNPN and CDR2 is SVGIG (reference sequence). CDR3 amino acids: CAWAPNGYYEQYF. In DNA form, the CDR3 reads TGTGCCTGGGCCCCCAACGGATACTACGAGCAGTACTTC.

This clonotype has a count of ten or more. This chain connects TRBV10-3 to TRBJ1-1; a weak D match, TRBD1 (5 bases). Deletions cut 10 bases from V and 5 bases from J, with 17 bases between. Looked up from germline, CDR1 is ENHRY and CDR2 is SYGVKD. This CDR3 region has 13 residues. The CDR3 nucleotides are TGTGCCACCGCCGGGCCAGGGTTGACTGAAGCTTTCTTT. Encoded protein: CATAGPGLTEAFF.

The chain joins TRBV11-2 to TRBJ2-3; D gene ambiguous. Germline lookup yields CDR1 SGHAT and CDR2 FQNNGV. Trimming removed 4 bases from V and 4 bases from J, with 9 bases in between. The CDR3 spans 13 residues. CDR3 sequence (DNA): TGTGCCAGCAGCTCGTATGTGCCAGATACGCAGTATTTT. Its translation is CASSSYVPDTQYF.

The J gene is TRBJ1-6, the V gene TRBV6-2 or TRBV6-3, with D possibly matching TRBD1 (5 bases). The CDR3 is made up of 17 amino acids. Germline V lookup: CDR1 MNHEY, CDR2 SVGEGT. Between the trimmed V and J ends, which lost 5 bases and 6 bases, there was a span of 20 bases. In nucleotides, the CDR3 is TGTGCCAGCAGTGAAGCAGTCCGAGGGGCGGGTAATTCACCCCTCCACTTT. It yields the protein CASSEAVRGAGNSPLHF.

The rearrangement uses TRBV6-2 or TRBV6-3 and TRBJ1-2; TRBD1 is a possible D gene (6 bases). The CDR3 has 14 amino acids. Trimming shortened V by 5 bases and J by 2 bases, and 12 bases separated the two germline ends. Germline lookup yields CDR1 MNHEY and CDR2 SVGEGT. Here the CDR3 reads CASSPTGSNYGYTF. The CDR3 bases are TGTGCCAGCAGTCCGACAGGCAGCAACTATGGCTACACCTTC.

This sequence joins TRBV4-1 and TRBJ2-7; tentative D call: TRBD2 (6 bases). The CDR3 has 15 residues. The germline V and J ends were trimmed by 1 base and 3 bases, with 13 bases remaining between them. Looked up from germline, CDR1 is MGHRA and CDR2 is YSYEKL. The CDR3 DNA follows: TGCGCCAGCAGCCAAGTTGGGACGGGGGACTACGAGCAGTACTTC. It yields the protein CASSQVGTGDYEQYF.

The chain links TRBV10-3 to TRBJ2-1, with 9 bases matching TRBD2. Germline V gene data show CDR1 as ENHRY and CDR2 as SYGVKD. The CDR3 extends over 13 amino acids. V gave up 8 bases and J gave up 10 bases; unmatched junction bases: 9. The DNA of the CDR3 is TGTGCCATCGAACCAGCGGGAGGTGAGGAGCAGTTCTTC. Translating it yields CAIEPAGGEEQFF.

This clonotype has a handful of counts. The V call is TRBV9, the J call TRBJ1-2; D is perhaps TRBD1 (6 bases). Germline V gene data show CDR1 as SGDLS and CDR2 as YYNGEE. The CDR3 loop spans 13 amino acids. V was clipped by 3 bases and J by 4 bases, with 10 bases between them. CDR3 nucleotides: TGTGCCAGCAGCGCAACAGGGAGCTATGGCTACACCTTC. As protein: CASSATGSYGYTF.

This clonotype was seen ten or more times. The CDR3 region has the DNA TGTGCCAGCAGCTTACCCGGGAAGGACACCGGGGAGCTGTTTTTT. This translates into CASSLPGKDTGELFF. The chain has TRBV7-9 and TRBJ2-2, with D perhaps TRBD2 (5 bases). CDR1 is SEHNR, CDR2 FQNEAQ, per germline (reference sequence). Trimming removed 2 bases from V and 3 bases from J, with 10 bases in between. CDR3 length: 15 amino acids.